One and the same sample provided the 9 T cell receptor beta chains below, sequenced in a study of siplizumab effects on memory and regulatory T cells. TCRdb keeps only in-frame clones here, not all; method: immunoSEQ multiplex PCR. The data hold fewer than 100,000 clones, with around 94% observed a single time. Sequenced sample: non-Treg CD4+ T cells sorted from blood. The receptors come from a human donor in good health.

V and J are TRBV18 and TRBJ2-3, with D perhaps matching TRBD2 (5 bases). Germline-derived CDR1 and CDR2 are KGHSH and LQKENI. The V end lost 2 bases, the J end lost 5 bases, and 5 bases lay between the germline ends. CDR3 length: 12 amino acids. CDR3 sequence reads: CASSPEGDTQYF. The CDR3 DNA reads TGTGCCAGCTCACCAGAGGGAGATACGCAGTATTTT.

The CDR3 protein is CASSWTRGHEQYF. CDR3 nucleotide sequence: TGTGCCAGCAGCTGGACTAGGGGCCACGAGCAGTACTTC. The chain links TRBV11-3 to TRBJ2-7, with TRBD2 matching 7 bases. Germline values: CDR1 SGHNT, CDR2 YENEEA. V gave up 4 bases and J gave up 5 bases; unmatched junction bases: 5. The CDR3 covers 13 residues.

V usage is TRBV6-5 and J usage is TRBJ2-1, with D perhaps assigned TRBD1 or TRBD2 (6 bases each). The CDR3 length is 14 residues. Trimming took 3 bases from V and 6 from J, leaving 12 bases between them. CDR1 is MNHEY, CDR2 SVGAGI, per germline. The CDR3 loop is CASSYSGATNEQFF. CDR3 DNA: TGTGCCAGCAGTTATTCGGGGGCGACCAATGAGCAGTTCTTC.

V is TRBV6-9 and J is TRBJ2-5; 9 bases are shared with TRBD1. Unmatched junction bases numbered 12, after V lost 2 bases and J lost 5 bases. CDR3 size: 17 residues. Per germline, CDR1 MNHGY and CDR2 SVAAGI. The CDR3 DNA follows: TGTGCCAGCAGTTATAACCCCAAGGACAGGGGTAAGGAGACCCAGTACTTC. It yields the protein CASSYNPKDRGKETQYF.

This chain links TRBV2 with TRBJ1-1; 7 bases map to TRBD1. The CDR3 consists of 11 residues. Looked up from germline, CDR1 is SNHLY and CDR2 is FYNNEI. In nucleotides, the CDR3 is TGTGGCAGACAGGGGAACACTGAAGCTTTCTTT. It is translated as CGRQGNTEAFF.

The rearrangement joins TRBV5-1 to TRBJ2-2; perhaps TRBD2 as D (5 bases). The V gene lost 1 base and the J gene lost 7 bases, with 8 bases spanning the gap. Germline CDR1 reads SGHRS; CDR2 reads YFSETQ. The CDR3 consists of 13 residues. The CDR3 region has the DNA TGCGCCAGCAGCTTGAGGGAGAACGGGGAGCTGTTTTTT. This translates into CASSLRENGELFF.

V gene TRBV5-4 combines with J gene TRBJ2-1; perhaps TRBD1 as D (5 bases). V was pared by 3 bases and J by 3 bases, with 16 bases between. The CDR3 totals 16 residues. Germline CDR1 SGHNT, CDR2 YYREEE (reference sequence). DNA of the CDR3: TGTGCCAGCAGCTGGGGCGCACAGCCAAACTACAATGAGCAGTTCTTC. It translates to CASSWGAQPNYNEQFF.

Only one count was recorded for this clone. The chain joins TRBV4-3 to TRBJ2-3; tentative D call: TRBD2 (5 bases). V lost 1 base and J 9 bases, leaving 14 bases between the germline ends. The CDR3 is made up of 14 amino acids. Germline CDR1 LGHNA, CDR2 YSLEER. This CDR3 reads CASSQARGLITQYF. CDR3 coding DNA: TGCGCCAGCAGCCAAGCAAGAGGGTTAATAACGCAGTATTTT.

The chain employs TRBV19 and TRBJ2-3, with 8 bases matching TRBD2. V was pared by 5 bases and J by 0 bases, with 4 bases of the junction left unmatched. The CDR3 has 15 residues. CDR1 is LNHDA and CDR2 is SQIVND in the germline V gene (reference sequence). The CDR3 here is CASSPGGSSTDTQYF. The CDR3 region has the DNA TGTGCCAGTAGTCCGGGGGGGTCTAGCACAGATACGCAGTATTTT.